This T cell receptor (beta chain) was sequenced in a study of blood T cell repertoires in COVID-19. Assay: immunoSEQ multiplex PCR; the TCRdb copy retains only in-frame clones and omits some. The sample has 90,000 to 130,000 clones, roughly 91% seen once; the top ten hold 3% to 3.5%. From germline, CDR1 is SGHVS and CDR2 FNYEAQ. The J segment lost 8 bases and the V segment lost 2 bases, leaving 4 bases of the junction unmatched. CDR3 length equals 15 residues. The rearrangement uses TRBV7-6 and TRBJ2-1; TRBD1 matches 12 bases. Sequencing used peripheral blood. This receptor was identified in a woman aged 50 to 60 with acute or convalescent COVID-19. The DNA of the CDR3 is TGTGCCAGCAGCTTAAGGGACAGGGGGCAGGATGAGCAGTTCTTC. Translation: CASSLRDRGQDEQFF.